These T cell receptor beta chains were read from a single sample in a study of blood T cell repertoires in COVID-19. Here immunoSEQ multiplex PCR was the method, and the copy in TCRdb shows in-frame clones only, minus some. This sample has about 250,000 clones, with just over 85% found just once. Sequenced material: PBMCs or T cells enriched from blood (not recorded which). The source is a middle-aged man who had recovered from COVID-19. CDR3s include the opening cysteine and the closing phenylalanine or tryptophan. Each record gives: J gene, D gene, V gene, clone size, CDR3 protein, CDR3 DNA. D genes are given only for firm matches. Size tells how often a clone was seen (once, few, many) or the class of an expanded clone, and some rows leave it out.

TRBJ2-5 TRBD2 TRBV7-8 - CASSSSGTRETQYF TGTGCCAGCAGCTCTAGCGGGACGAGAGAGACCCAGTACTTC
TRBJ1-5 TRBD1 TRBV10-2 once CASIIRDRGLTEYFSNQPQHF TGCGCCAGCATTATCCGGGACAGGGGGCTCACGGAGTATTTTAGCAATCAGCCCCAGCATTTT
TRBJ1-6 - TRBV21-1 - CASSRDRIPIYNSPLHF TGTGCCAGCAGCAGAGACAGAATCCCTATCTATAATTCACCCCTCCACTTT
TRBJ2-1 TRBD1 TRBV7-6 - CASSSSTGGADEQFF TGTGCCAGCAGCTCGTCGACAGGGGGCGCGGATGAGCAGTTCTTC
TRBJ2-1 - TRBV9 once CASSEPSKGLNEQFF TGTGCCAGCAGCGAACCCTCTAAGGGGCTTAATGAGCAGTTCTTC
TRBJ1-5 - TRBV28 - CASSQNRASGNQPQHF TGTGCCAGCAGCCAAAACAGGGCTTCGGGCAATCAGCCCCAGCATTTT
TRBJ1-5 TRBD1 TRBV27 - CASRSGQGANQPQHF TGTGCCAGCAGATCTGGACAGGGGGCCAATCAGCCCCAGCATTTT
TRBJ1-2 TRBD1 TRBV10-2 - CASSESTGTGADYGYTF TGCGCCAGCAGTGAATCAACCGGGACAGGGGCTGACTATGGCTACACCTTC
TRBJ1-2 - TRBV30 - CASPSIRDYGYTF TGTGCCTCCCCTTCGATTCGGGACTATGGCTACACCTTC
TRBJ1-4 TRBD1 TRBV7-8 - CASSLETGDREKLFF TGTGCCAGCAGCTTAGAGACAGGGGACAGAGAAAAACTGTTTTTT
TRBJ2-3 - TRBV19 - CASSMETDDTQYF TGTGCCAGTAGTATGGAGACCGACGATACGCAGTATTTT
TRBJ2-4 TRBD1 TRBV5-1 - CASSKTGGDQYF TGCGCCAGCAGCAAAACAGGGGGAGATCAGTACTTC
TRBJ1-2 TRBD1 TRBV18 - CASSPEQGEYGYTF TGTGCCAGCTCACCAGAACAGGGGGAATATGGCTACACCTTC
TRBJ1-6 - TRBV4-3 - CASSQEGGSGGSPLHF TGCGCCAGCAGCCAAGAAGGGGGTAGTGGGGGTTCACCCCTCCACTTT
TRBJ1-1 TRBD1 TRBV11-1 - CASSLKGANTEAFF TGTGCCAGCAGCTTAAAGGGGGCGAACACTGAAGCTTTCTTT
TRBJ2-3 TRBD1 TRBV6-2/TRBV6-3 - CASSYSTTGGAVVSTDTQYF TGTGCCAGCAGTTACTCGACGACAGGGGGCGCGGTCGTGAGCACAGATACGCAGTATTTT
TRBJ1-2 - TRBV4-2 - CASSQDNPGIYGYTF TGTGCCAGCAGCCAAGATAATCCGGGGATTTATGGCTACACCTTC
TRBJ1-2 - TRBV30 - CAWSVGGGYTF TGTGCCTGGAGTGTAGGCGGTGGCTACACCTTC
TRBJ1-1 - TRBV3-1/TRBV3-2 - CASSHEAGTEAFF TGTGCCAGCAGCCATGAGGCGGGGACTGAAGCTTTCTTT
TRBJ1-3 - TRBV4-2 - CASSQASRFSGNTIYF TGTGCCAGCAGCCAAGCGTCCCGGTTCTCTGGAAACACCATATATTTT
TRBJ1-2 - TRBV9 - CASSGGGTPGPYGYTF TGTGCCAGCAGCGGCGGAGGGACCCCGGGGCCCTATGGCTACACCTTC
TRBJ2-2 - TRBV11-3 many CASSESGSTGELFF TGTGCCAGCAGCGAATCGGGGTCCACCGGGGAGCTGTTTTTT
TRBJ2-7 - TRBV6-5 - CAGGDGPYEQYF TGTGCCGGCGGGGACGGTCCCTACGAGCAGTACTTC
TRBJ2-7 TRBD1 TRBV10-3 - CAISVWKAGGFNEQYF TGTGCCATCAGTGTTTGGAAAGCAGGGGGATTCAACGAGCAGTACTTC
TRBJ1-1 TRBD1 TRBV19 - CASSIGDRDNTEAFF TGTGCCAGTAGTATAGGCGACAGGGATAACACTGAAGCTTTCTTT
TRBJ2-3 TRBD2 TRBV28 - CASSTGLAGGPVDTQYF TGTGCCAGCAGTACCGGACTAGCGGGAGGGCCGGTGGATACGCAGTATTTT
TRBJ1-3 TRBD1 TRBV30 - CACVTGGTGNTIYF TGTGCCTGCGTAACAGGGGGCACTGGAAACACCATATATTTT
TRBJ2-2 - TRBV5-4 - CASSPTPGITGELFF TGTGCCAGCAGTCCTACCCCCGGGATCACCGGGGAGCTGTTTTTT
TRBJ1-2 - TRBV15 - CATSRVRDLGYTF TGTGCCACCAGCAGAGTCAGGGATCTTGGCTACACCTTC
TRBJ1-6 - TRBV27 - CASSFMSSYNSPLHF TGTGCCAGCAGTTTTATGAGCTCCTATAATTCACCCCTCCACTTT
TRBJ2-3 - TRBV7-2 - CASSFGTSPATDTQYF TGTGCCAGCAGCTTTGGGACTTCCCCCGCAACAGATACGCAGTATTTT
TRBJ2-4 TRBD1 TRBV19 - CASSIEYRGIAKNIQYF TGTGCCAGTAGTATAGAGTACAGGGGGATAGCCAAAAACATTCAGTACTTC
TRBJ2-6 TRBD1 TRBV18 - CASSPAGGSGANVLTF TGTGCCAGCTCACCGGCAGGGGGATCTGGGGCCAACGTCCTGACTTTC
TRBJ2-7 - TRBV7-2 - CASSLSSSYEQYF TGTGCCAGCAGCTTGTCGAGCTCCTACGAGCAGTACTTC
TRBJ1-2 TRBD1 TRBV7-9 - CASSIGTDYGYTF TGTGCCAGCAGCATTGGGACAGACTATGGCTACACCTTC
TRBJ2-5 - TRBV5-1 - CASKGEETQYF TGCGCCAGCAAGGGGGAAGAGACCCAGTACTTC
TRBJ1-1 TRBD1 TRBV12-3/TRBV12-4 once CASTRTGNTEAFF TGTGCCAGCACCAGGACAGGGAACACTGAAGCTTTCTTT
TRBJ2-2 - TRBV2 - CASKGTSNTGELFF TGTGCCAGCAAGGGGACTTCGAACACCGGGGAGCTGTTTTTT
TRBJ1-2 - TRBV10-3 - CAISDQIGVYGYTF TGTGCCATCAGTGACCAAATCGGGGTCTATGGCTACACCTTC
TRBJ1-2 TRBD1 TRBV15 - CATSRDGDRVPIAYGYTF TGTGCCACCAGCAGAGATGGTGACAGGGTCCCCATCGCCTATGGCTACACCTTC
TRBJ1-2 TRBD1 TRBV27 few CASSSTGMPYGYTF TGTGCCAGCAGTTCGACAGGGATGCCCTATGGCTACACCTTC
TRBJ2-5 - TRBV5-4 - CASSLGQSFRETQYF TGTGCCAGCAGCTTGGGACAGTCCTTTCGAGAGACCCAGTACTTC
TRBJ2-1 TRBD2 TRBV12-5 - CASGLETSGREANEQFF TGTGCTAGTGGTTTGGAAACTAGCGGGAGGGAAGCAAATGAGCAGTTCTTC
TRBJ2-3 - TRBV20-1 - CNDTGSTQYF TGCAATGACACGGGGTCTACGCAGTATTTT
TRBJ1-5 - TRBV9 - CASSGGGYSNQPQHF TGTGCCAGCAGCGGGGGAGGGTATAGCAATCAGCCCCAGCATTTT
TRBJ1-1 TRBD1 TRBV10-3 - CATNDRGNTEAFF TGTGCCACGAACGACAGGGGGAACACTGAAGCTTTCTTT